This TCR beta chain came from a study of cytomegalovirus exposure and HLA in healthy donors. Study information: Of all 380 or so donors who were genotyped, around 79% belonged to the Caucasian-associated ancestry cluster. Points from the study as a whole: In vitro testing confirmed a few CMV-associated chains as specific for CMV antigens. The study designated around 150 TCR beta chains cytomegalovirus-associated.

Points on this clone: Its antigen remains unknown.

The PCR was carried out with 60 Vbeta primers and 13 Jbeta primers. TCRdb's copy holds only in-frame clones and misses some; the assay was immunoSEQ multiplex PCR. The sample shows about 130,000 clones, approximately 61% of them seen only once. Germline CDR1 is SGHRS and CDR2 is YFSETQ. The CDR3 extends over 16 amino acids. The V segment lost 1 base and the J segment 0 bases; nucleotides outside the gene matches: 5. This TCR came from a human donor in good health. The sample comprised PBMCs. The chain has TRBV5-1 and TRBJ2-7, with TRBD2 matching over 9 bases. The CDR3 region is CASSLHRGGASYEQYF. The CDR3 bases are TGCGCCAGCAGCTTGCATCGCGGGGGGGCCTCCTACGAGCAGTACTTC. Variable domain in full (rest from reference TRBV5-1 and TRBJ2-7): KAGVTQTPRYLIKTRGQQVTLSCSPISGHRSVSWYQQTPGQGLQFLFEYFSETQRNKGNFPGRFSGRQFSNSRSEMNVSTLELGDSALYLCASSLHRGGASYEQYFGPGTRLTVT.